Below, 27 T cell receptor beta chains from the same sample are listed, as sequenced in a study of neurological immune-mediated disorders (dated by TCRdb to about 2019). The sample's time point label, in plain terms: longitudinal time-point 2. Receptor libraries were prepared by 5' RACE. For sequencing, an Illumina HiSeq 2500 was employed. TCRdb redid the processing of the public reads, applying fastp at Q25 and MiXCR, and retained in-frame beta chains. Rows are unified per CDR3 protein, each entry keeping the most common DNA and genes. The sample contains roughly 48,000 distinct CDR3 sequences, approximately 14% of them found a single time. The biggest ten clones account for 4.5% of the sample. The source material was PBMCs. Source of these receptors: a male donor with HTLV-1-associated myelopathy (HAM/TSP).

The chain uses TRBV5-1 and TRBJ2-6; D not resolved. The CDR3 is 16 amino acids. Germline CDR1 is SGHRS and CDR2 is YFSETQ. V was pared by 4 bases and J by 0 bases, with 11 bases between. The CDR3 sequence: CASSKGLISGANVLTF. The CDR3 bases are TGCGCCAGCAGCAAGGGCCTGATCTCTGGGGCCAACGTCCTGACTTTC.

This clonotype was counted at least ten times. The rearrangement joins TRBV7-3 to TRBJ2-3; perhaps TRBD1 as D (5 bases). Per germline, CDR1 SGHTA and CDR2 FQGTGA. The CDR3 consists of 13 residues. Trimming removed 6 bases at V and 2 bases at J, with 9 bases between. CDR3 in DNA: TGTGCCAGCAGATCGGACAACACAGATACGCAGTATTTT. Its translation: CASRSDNTDTQYF.

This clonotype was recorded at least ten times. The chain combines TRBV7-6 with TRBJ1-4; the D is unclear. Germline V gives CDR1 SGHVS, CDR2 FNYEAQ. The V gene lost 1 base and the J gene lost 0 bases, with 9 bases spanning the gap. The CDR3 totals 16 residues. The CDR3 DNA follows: TGTGCCAGCAGCTTAGTAGGCAGCCCAACTAATGAAAAACTGTTTTTT. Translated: CASSLVGSPTNEKLFF. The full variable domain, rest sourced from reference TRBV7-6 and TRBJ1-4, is GAGVSQSPRYKVTKRGQDVALRCDPISGHVSLYWYRQALGQGPEFLTYFNYEAQQDKSGLPNDRFSAERPEGSISTLTIQRTEQRDSAMYRCASSLVGSPTNEKLFFGSGTQLSVL.

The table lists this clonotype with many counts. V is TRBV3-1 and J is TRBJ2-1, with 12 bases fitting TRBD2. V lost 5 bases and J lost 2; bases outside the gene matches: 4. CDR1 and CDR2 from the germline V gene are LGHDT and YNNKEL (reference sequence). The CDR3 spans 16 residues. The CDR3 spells CASSTRTSGTYNEQFF. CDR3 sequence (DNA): TGTGCCAGCAGCACCCGGACTAGCGGGACCTACAATGAGCAGTTCTTC.

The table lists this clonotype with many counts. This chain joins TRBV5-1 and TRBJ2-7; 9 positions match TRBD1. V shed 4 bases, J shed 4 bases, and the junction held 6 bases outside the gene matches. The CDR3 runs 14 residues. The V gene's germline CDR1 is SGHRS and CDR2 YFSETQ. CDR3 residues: CASSPQGAGYEQYF. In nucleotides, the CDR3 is TGCGCCAGCAGCCCACAGGGGGCAGGGTACGAGCAGTACTTC.

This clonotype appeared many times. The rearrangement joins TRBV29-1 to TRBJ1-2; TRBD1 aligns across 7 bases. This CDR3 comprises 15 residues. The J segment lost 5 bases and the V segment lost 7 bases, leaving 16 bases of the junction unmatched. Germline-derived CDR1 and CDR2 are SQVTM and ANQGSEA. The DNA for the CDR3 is TGCAGCGCTGCGACAGGGAGATCCGCACGATATGGCTACACCTTC. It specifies CSAATGRSARYGYTF.

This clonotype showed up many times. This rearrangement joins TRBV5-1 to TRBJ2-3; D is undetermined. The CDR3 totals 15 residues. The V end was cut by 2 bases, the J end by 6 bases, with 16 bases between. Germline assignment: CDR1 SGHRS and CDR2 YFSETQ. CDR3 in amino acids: CASSFGQIRSDTQYF. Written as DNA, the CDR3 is TGCGCCAGCAGCTTCGGCCAGATTCGTAGCGATACGCAGTATTTT.

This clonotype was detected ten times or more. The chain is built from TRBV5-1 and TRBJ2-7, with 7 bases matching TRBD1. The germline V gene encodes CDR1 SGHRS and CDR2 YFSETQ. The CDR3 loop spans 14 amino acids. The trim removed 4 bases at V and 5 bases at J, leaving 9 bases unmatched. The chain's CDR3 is CASSDPQGKDEQYF. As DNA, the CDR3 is TGCGCCAGCAGCGACCCACAGGGGAAGGACGAGCAGTACTTC.

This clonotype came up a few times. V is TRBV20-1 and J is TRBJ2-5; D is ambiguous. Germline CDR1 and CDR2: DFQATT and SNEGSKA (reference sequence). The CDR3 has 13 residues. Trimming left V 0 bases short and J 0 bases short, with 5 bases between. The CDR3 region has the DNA TGCAGTGCTAGAGATCTGGACCAAGAGACCCAGTACTTC. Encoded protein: CSARDLDQETQYF.

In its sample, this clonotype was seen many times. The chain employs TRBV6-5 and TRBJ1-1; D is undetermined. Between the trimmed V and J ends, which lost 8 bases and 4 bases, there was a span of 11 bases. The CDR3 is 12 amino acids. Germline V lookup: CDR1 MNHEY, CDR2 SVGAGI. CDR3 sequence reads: CASRGSSTEAFF. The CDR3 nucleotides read TGTGCCAGCCGCGGCAGTAGCACTGAAGCTTTCTTT.

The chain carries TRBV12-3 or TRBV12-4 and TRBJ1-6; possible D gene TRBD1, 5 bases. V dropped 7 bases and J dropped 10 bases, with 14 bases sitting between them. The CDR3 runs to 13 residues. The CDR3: CASNPDKSSPLHF. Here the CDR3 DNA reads TGTGCCAGCAACCCGGACAAGAGCTCACCCCTCCACTTT.

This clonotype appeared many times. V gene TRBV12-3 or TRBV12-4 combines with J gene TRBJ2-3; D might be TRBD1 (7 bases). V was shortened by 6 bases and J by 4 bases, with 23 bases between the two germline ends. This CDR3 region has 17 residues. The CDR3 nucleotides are TGTGCCAGCAGATCAAATAGGGGGCGGGGCCGCGCAGATACGCAGTATTTT. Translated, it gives CASRSNRGRGRADTQYF.

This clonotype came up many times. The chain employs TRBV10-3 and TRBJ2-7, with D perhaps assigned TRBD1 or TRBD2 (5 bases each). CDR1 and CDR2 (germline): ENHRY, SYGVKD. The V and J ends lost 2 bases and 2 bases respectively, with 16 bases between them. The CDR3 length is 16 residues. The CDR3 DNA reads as TGTGCCATCAGTGAGCCCGGGGACCGTCTGGCCTACGAGCAGTACTTC. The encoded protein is CAISEPGDRLAYEQYF.

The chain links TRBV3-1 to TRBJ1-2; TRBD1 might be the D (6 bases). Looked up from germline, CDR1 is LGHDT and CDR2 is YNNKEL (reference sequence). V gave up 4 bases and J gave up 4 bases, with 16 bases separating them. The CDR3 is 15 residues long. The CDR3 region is CASSLNRRTVYGYTF. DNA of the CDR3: TGTGCCAGCAGCCTGAATAGGAGGACAGTCTATGGCTACACCTTC.

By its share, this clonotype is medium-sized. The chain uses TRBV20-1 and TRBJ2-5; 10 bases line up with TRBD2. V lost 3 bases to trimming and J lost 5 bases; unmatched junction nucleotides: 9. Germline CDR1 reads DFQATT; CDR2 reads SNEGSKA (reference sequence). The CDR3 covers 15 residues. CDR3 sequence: CSASFIAGGRETQYF. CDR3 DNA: TGCAGTGCTAGCTTTATAGCGGGGGGACGGGAGACCCAGTACTTC.

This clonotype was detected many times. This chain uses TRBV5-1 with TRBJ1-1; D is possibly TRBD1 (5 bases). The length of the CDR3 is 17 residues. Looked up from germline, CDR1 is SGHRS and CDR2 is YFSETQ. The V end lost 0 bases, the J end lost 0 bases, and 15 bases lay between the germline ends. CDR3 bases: TGCGCCAGCAGCTTGGTGGCAGGGCGGCGCATGAACACTGAAGCTTTCTTT. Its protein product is CASSLVAGRRMNTEAFF.

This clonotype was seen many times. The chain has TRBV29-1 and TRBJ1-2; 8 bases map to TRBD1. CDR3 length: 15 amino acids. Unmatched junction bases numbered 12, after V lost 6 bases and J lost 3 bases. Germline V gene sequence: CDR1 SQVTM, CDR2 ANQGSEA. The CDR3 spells CSVQLRQGTDYGYTF. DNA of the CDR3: TGCAGCGTCCAGCTTCGACAGGGGACGGACTATGGCTACACCTTC.

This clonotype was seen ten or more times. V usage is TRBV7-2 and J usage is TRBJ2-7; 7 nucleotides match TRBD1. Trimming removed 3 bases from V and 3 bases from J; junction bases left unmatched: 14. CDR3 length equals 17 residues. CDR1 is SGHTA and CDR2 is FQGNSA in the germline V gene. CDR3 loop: CASSFGTARVSLYEQYF. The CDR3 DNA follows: TGTGCCAGCAGCTTCGGGACAGCCCGTGTTTCGCTCTACGAGCAGTACTTC.

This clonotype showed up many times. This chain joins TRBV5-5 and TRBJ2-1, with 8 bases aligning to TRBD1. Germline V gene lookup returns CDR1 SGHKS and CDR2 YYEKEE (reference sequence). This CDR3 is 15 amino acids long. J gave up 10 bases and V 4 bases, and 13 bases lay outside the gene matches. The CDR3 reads CASSPRTGPAEEQFF. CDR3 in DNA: TGTGCCAGCAGCCCGCGGACAGGGCCCGCTGAAGAGCAGTTCTTC.

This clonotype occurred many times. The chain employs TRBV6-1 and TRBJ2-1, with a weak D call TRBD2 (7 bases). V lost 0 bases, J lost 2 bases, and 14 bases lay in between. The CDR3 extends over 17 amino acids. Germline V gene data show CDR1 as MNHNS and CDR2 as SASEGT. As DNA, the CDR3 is TGTGCCAGCAGTGAAGCTACTGGGGGGGGCGCCTACAATGAGCAGTTCTTC. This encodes CASSEATGGGAYNEQFF.

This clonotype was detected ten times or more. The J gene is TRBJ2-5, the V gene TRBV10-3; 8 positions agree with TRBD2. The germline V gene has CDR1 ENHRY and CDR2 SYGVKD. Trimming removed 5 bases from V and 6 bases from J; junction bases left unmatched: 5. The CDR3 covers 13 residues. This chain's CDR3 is CAISSGGGQTQYF. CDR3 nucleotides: TGTGCCATCAGTAGCGGGGGAGGACAGACCCAGTACTTC.

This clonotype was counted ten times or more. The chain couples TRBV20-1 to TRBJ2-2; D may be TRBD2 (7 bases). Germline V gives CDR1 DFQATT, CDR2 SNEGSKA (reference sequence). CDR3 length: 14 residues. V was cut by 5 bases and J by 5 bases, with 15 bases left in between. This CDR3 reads CSAQAGAWTGELFF. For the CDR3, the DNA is TGCAGTGCTCAGGCGGGGGCATGGACCGGGGAGCTGTTTTTT.

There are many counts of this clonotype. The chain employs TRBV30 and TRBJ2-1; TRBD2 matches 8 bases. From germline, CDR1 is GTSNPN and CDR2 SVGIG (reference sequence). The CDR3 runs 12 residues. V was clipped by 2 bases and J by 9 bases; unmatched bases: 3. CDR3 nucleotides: TGTGCCTGGAGTTTAGCGGGGAGTGAGCAGTTCTTC. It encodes CAWSLAGSEQFF.

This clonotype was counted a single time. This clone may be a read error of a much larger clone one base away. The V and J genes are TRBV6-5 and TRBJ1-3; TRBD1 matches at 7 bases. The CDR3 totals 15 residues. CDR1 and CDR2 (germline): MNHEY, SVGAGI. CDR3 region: CTSRKGGSSGNTIYF. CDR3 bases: TGTACCAGCAGAAAAGGGGGCAGCTCTGGAAACACCATATATTTT.

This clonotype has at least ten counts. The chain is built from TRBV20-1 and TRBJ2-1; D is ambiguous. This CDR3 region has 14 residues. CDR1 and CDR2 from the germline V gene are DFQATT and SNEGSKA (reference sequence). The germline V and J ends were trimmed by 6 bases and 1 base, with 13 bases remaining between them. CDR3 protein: CSARVRQSYNEQFF. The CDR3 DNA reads TGCAGTGCGCGAGTCCGGCAGTCCTACAATGAGCAGTTCTTC.

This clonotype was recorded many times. The CDR3 loop reads CSATRGQETQYF. CDR3 DNA sequence: TGCAGTGCAACCAGGGGTCAAGAGACCCAGTACTTC. The gene calls are TRBV20-1 and TRBJ2-5, with D possibly being TRBD1 (6 bases). This CDR3 spans 12 amino acids. Germline-derived CDR1 and CDR2 are DFQATT and SNEGSKA (reference sequence). V was pared by 6 bases and J by 2 bases, with 10 bases between.

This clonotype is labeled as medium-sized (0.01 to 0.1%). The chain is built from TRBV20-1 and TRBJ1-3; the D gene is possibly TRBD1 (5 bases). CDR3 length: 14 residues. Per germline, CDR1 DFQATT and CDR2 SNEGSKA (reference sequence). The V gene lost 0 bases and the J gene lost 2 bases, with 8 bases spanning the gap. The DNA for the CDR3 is TGCAGTGCTAGAGACGACAGAACTGGAAACACCATATATTTT. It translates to CSARDDRTGNTIYF.